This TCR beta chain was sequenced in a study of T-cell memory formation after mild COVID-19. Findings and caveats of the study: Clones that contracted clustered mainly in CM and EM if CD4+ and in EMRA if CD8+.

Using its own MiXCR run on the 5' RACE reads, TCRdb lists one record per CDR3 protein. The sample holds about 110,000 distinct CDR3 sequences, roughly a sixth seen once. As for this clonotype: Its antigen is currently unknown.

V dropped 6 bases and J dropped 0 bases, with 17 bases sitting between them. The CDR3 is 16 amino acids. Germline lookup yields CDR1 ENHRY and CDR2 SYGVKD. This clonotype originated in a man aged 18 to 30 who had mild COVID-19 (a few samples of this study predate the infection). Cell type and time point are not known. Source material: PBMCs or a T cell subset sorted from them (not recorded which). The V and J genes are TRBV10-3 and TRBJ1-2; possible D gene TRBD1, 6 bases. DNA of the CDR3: TGTGCCATCAGGGATCCTGACAGGTCGGCTAACTATGGCTACACCTTC. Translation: CAIRDPDRSANYGYTF.